The subject of this entry is one T cell receptor beta chain. Its antigen is unknown. TCRdb reanalysed the multiplex PCR reads using MiXCR and keeps one entry per CDR3 protein. The table shows 100,000 or so distinct CDR3 sequences, with roughly 20% occurring only once. Axillary draining lymph nodes of breast cancer patients supplied the node samples. These data belong to a study of breast tumors, draining lymph nodes, adjacent tissues. Study-wide points: Data fit most tumor T cells coming from lymph node, expanding in tumor. Tumor repertoires ranked between lymph nodes and nontumor tissue in diversity, with V and J gene preferences. Compared with basal-like, luminal-like tumors shared significantly more repertoire with nontumor tissue. Tumor T cell lymph node origin was a supported hypothesis, not proven.

Germline lookup yields CDR1 SEHNR and CDR2 FQNEAQ (reference sequence). The V gene end was trimmed by 5 bases and the J gene end by 1 base; junction bases not matched to a gene: 4. CDR3 size: 14 residues. The J gene is TRBJ1-1, the V gene TRBV7-9, with TRBD1 identical over 7 bases. The sample taken for sequencing was axillary lymph node tissue. The sequence was collected from a female donor with breast cancer. Some clones in this sample may be carry-over from other donors' samples. CDR3 coding DNA: TGTGCCAGCAGCACCGGGACAGAGAACACTGAAGCTTTCTTT. Protein: CASSTGTENTEAFF.